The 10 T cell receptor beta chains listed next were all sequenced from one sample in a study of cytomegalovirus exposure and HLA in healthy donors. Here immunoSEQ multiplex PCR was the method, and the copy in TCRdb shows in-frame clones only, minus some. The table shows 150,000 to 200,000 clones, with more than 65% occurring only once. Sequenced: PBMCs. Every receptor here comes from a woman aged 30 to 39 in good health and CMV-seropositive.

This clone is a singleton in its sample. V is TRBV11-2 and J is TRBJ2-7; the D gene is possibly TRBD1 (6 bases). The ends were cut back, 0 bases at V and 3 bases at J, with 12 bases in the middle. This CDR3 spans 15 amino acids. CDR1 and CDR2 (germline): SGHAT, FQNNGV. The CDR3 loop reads CASSLDGRGGYEQYF. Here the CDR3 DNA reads TGTGCCAGCAGCTTAGATGGCAGGGGCGGCTACGAGCAGTACTTC.

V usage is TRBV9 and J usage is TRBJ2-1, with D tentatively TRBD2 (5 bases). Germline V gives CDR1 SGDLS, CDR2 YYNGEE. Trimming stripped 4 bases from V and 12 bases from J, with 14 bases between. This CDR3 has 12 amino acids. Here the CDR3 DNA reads TGTGCCAGCAGCATCGGAGGATCGGGGCAGTTCTTC. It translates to CASSIGGSGQFF.

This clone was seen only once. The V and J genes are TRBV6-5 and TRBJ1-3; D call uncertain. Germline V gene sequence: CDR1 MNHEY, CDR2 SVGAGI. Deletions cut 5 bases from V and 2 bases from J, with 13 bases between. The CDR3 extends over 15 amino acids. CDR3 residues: CASSALPRTGNTIYF. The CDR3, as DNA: TGTGCCAGCAGTGCCCTACCAAGAACTGGAAACACCATATATTTT.

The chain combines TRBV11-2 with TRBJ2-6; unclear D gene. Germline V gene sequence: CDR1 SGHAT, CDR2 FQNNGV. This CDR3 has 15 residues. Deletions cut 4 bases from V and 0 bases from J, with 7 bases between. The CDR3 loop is CASSSFPSGANVLTF. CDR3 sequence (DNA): TGTGCCAGCAGCTCGTTTCCCTCTGGGGCCAACGTCCTGACTTTC. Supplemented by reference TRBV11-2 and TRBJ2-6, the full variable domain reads EAGVAQSPRYKIIEKRQSVAFWCNPISGHATLYWYQQILGQGPKLLIQFQNNGVVDDSQLPKDRFSAERLKGVDSTLKIQPAKLEDSAVYLCASSSFPSGANVLTFGAGSRLTVL.

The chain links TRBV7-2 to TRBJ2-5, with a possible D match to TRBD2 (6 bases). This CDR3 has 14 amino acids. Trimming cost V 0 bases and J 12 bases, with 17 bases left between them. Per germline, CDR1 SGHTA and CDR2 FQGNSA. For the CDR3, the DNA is TGTGCCAGCAGCTTAGCGCGCAATAGCGGAGCGAAGTACTTC. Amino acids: CASSLARNSGAKYF.

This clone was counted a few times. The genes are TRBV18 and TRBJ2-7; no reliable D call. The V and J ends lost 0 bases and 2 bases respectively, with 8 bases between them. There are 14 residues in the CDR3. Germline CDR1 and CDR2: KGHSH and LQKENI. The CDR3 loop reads CASSPPSSTYEQYF. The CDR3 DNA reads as TGTGCCAGCTCACCACCCTCGTCTACCTACGAGCAGTACTTC.

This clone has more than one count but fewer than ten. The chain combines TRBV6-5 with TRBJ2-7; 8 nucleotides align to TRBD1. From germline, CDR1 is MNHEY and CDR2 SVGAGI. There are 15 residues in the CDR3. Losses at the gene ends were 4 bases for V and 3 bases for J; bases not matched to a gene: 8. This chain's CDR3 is CASSFPRQGRYEQYF. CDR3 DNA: TGTGCCAGCAGTTTCCCTCGACAGGGGCGCTACGAGCAGTACTTC.

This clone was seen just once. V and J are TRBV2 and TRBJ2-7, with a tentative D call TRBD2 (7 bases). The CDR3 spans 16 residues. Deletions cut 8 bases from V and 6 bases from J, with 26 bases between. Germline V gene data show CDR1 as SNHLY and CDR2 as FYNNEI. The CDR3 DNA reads TGTGCCAGCGGACTAAGGGGGGGGCGATTAAAGGGCGAGCAGTACTTC. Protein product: CASGLRGGRLKGEQYF.

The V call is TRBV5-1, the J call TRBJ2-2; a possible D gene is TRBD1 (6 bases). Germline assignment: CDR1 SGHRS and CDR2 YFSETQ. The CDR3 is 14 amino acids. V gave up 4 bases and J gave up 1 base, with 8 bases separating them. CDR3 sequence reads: CASSPTGNTGELFF. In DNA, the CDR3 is TGCGCCAGCAGCCCGACAGGGAACACCGGGGAGCTGTTTTTT.

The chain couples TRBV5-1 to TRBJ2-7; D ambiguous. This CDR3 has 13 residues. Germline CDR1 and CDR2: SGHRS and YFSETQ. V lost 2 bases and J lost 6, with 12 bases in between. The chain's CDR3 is CASSFATPGEQYF. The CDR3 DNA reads TGCGCCAGCAGCTTCGCGACTCCCGGCGAGCAGTACTTC. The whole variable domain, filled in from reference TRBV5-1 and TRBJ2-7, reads KAGVTQTPRYLIKTRGQQVTLSCSPISGHRSVSWYQQTPGQGLQFLFEYFSETQRNKGNFPGRFSGRQFSNSRSEMNVSTLELGDSALYLCASSFATPGEQYFGPGTRLTVT.